This section outlines one TCR beta chain sequence together with its context. The data stem from a study of CD8+ T cells in alopecia areata. Study as a whole: Treatment comprised oral tofacitinib, 5 to 10 mg twice daily, in treated patients.

Reverse transcription of extracted RNA yielded cDNA, which provided the sequencing template. Here immunoSEQ multiplex PCR was the method, and the copy in TCRdb shows in-frame clones only, minus some. The sample has 150,000 to 200,000 clones; approximately 65% are singletons. Sorting from PBMCs produced CD4+ and CD8+ T cells. Germline CDR1 and CDR2: SGDLS and YYNGEE. The CDR3 extends over 12 amino acids. Trimming shortened V by 1 base and J by 8 bases, and 9 bases separated the two germline ends. The sample was CD8+ T cells sorted from blood, taken at week 0. This TCR came from a human donor with alopecia areata. This rearrangement joins TRBV9 to TRBJ1-2, with D unclear. CDR3 nucleotide sequence: TGTGCCAGCAGCGTAAGCAGCCTGGGCTACACCTTC. Residues: CASSVSSLGYTF.